This T cell receptor beta chain appears in the sequencing data of a study of cytomegalovirus exposure and HLA in healthy donors. General study points: The classifier reportedly diagnosed cytomegalovirus status with high sensitivity and specificity.

V shed 0 bases and J shed 6 bases, with 12 bases lying between them. CDR1 SGHNT and CDR2 YYREEE come from the germline V gene (reference sequence). The CDR3 has 14 residues. TCRdb keeps only in-frame clones here, not all; method: immunoSEQ multiplex PCR. The profile shows 250,000 or so clones, about 88% of them singletons. Note on this clone: The antigen is undetermined.

The receptor was derived from a man aged 18 to 29 in good health and CMV-seropositive. Material: PBMCs. The chain recombines TRBV5-4 with TRBJ1-2, with TRBD1 as a possible D gene (5 bases). The CDR3 reads CASSLAGPSHGYTF. CDR3 DNA sequence: TGTGCCAGCAGCTTGGCGGGGCCATCGCATGGCTACACCTTC.